This T cell receptor (beta chain) was recorded in a study of shared clonotypes between healthy human individuals. Donors were healthy HIV-negative adults without recent acute infections or vaccinations. TCRdb's table, derived via immunoSEQ multiplex PCR, lists solely in-frame clones and lacks some. The sample lists around 530,000 clones, around 78% occurring once. The germline gives CDR1 SGHDT, CDR2 YYEEEE. This CDR3 has 14 residues. V trimming: 3 bases; J trimming: 6 bases; junction bases outside the gene matches: 4. The origin of this receptor is a woman in her 40s in good health. Some clones in this sample may be carry-over from other donors' samples. The sample comprised PBMCs. V and J are TRBV5-6 and TRBJ1-4, with 8 bases aligning to TRBD1. The DNA for the CDR3 is TGTGCCAGCAGCTCGACAGGGGAGGATGAAAAACTGTTTTTT. Translating it yields CASSSTGEDEKLFF.